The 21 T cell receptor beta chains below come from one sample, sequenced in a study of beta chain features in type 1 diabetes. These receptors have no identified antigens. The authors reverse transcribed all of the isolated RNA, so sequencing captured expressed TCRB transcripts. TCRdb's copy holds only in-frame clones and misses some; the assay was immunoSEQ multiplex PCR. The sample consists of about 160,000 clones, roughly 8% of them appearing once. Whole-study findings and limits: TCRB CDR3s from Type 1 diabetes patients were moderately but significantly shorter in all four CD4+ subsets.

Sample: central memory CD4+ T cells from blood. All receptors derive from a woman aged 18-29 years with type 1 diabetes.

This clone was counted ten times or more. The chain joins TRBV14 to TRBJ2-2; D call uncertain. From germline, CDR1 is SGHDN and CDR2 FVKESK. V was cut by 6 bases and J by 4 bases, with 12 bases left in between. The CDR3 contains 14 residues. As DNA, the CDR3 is TGTGCCAGCAGACTAAGTGGAGCCACCGGGGAGCTGTTTTTT. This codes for CASRLSGATGELFF.

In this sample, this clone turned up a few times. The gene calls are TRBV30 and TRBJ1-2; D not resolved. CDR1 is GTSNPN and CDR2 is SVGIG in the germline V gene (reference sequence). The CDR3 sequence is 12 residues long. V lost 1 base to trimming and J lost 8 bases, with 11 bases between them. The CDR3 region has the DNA TGTGCCTGGAGTGCGGGAGCAGGCGGCTACACCTTC. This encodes CAWSAGAGGYTF.

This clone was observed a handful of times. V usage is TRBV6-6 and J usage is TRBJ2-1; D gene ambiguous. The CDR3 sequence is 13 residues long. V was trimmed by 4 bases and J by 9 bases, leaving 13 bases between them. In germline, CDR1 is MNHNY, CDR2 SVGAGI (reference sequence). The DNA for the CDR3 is TGTGCCAGCAGTTCCCCGCGCGTTCCTGAGCAGTTCTTC. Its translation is CASSSPRVPEQFF.

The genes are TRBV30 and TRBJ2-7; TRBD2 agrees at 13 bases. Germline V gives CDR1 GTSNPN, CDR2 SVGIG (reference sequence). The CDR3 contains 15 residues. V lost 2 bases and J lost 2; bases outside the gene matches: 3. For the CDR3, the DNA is TGTGCCTGGAGTTGGACTAGCGGGAGTCCCTACGAGCAGTACTTC. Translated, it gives CAWSWTSGSPYEQYF.

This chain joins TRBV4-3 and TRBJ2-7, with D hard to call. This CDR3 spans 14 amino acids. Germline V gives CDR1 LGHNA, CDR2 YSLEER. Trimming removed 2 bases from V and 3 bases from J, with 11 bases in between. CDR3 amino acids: CASSQSRLDYEQYF. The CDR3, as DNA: TGCGCCAGCAGCCAATCGCGGCTGGACTACGAGCAGTACTTC.

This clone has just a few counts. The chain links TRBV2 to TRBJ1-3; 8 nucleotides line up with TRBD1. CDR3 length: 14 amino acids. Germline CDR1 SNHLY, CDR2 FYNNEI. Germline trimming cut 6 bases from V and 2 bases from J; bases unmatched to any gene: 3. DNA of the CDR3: TGTGCCAGCAGCGAACAGGGGGCTGGAAACACCATATATTTT. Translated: CASSEQGAGNTIYF.

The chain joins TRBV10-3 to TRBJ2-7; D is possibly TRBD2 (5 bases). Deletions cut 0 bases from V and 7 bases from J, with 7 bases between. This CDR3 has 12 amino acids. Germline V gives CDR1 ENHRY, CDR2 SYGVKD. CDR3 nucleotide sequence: TGTGCCATCAGTGAGTCAACGGGGGAGCAGTACTTC. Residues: CAISESTGEQYF.

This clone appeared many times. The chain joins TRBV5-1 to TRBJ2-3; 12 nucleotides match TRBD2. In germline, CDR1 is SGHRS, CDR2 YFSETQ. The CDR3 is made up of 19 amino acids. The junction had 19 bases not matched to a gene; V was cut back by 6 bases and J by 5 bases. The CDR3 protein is CASTPSGTRLAGVIDTQYF. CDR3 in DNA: TGCGCCAGCACCCCATCCGGGACCAGACTAGCGGGAGTCATAGATACGCAGTATTTT.

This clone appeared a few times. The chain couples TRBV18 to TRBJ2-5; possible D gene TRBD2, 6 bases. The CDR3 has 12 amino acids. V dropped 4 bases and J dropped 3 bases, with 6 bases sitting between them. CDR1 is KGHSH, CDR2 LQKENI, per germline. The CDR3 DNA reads TGTGCCAGCTCACGGAGGGAAGAGACCCAGTACTTC. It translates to CASSRREETQYF.

CDR3 nucleotides: TGTGCTAGTGGTTTGGCTAGCGGGCGCACAGATACGCAGTATTTT. Its translation is CASGLASGRTDTQYF. The chain recombines TRBV12-5 with TRBJ2-3, with 8 positions matching TRBD2. The J segment lost 1 base and the V segment lost 1 base, leaving 1 base of the junction unmatched. The CDR3 covers 15 residues. Germline lookup yields CDR1 LGHNT and CDR2 FRNRAP.

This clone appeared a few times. CDR3 DNA: TGTGCCACCCTAAGTTGGAACACCGGGGAGCTGTTTTTT. Its translation: CATLSWNTGELFF. This sequence joins TRBV19 and TRBJ2-2; D is unresolved. The CDR3 runs to 13 residues. V was trimmed by 10 bases and J by 1 base, leaving 10 bases between them. Germline assignment: CDR1 LNHDA and CDR2 SQIVND (reference sequence).

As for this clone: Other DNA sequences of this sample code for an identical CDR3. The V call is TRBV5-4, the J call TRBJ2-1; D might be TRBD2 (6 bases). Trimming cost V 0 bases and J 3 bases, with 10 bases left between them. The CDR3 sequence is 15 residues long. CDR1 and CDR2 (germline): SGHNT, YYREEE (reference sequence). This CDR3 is CASSLGGGDYNEQFF. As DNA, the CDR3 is TGTGCCAGCAGCTTGGGAGGCGGGGACTACAATGAGCAGTTCTTC. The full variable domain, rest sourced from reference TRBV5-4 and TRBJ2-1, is ETGVTQSPTHLIKTRGQQVTLRCSSQSGHNTVSWYQQALGQGPQFIFQYYREEENGRGNFPPRFSGLQFPNYSSELNVNALELDDSALYLCASSLGGGDYNEQFFGPGTRLTVL.

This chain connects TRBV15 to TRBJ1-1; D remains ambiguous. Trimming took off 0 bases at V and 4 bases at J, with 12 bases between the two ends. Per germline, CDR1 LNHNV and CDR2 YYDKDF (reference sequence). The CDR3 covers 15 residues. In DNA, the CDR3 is TGTGCCACCAGCAGAGATCCTGGCTCTCCCACTGAAGCTTTCTTT. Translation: CATSRDPGSPTEAFF.

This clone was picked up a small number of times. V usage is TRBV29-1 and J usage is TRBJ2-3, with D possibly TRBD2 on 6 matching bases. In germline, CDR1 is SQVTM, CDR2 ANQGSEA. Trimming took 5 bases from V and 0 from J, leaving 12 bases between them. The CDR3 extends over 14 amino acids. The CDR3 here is CSVRDWPSTDTQYF. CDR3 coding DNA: TGCAGCGTTAGGGACTGGCCAAGCACAGATACGCAGTATTTT.

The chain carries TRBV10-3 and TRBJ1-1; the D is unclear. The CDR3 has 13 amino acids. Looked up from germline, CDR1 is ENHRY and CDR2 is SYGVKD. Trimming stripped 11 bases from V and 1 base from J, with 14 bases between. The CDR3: CASVGRPNTEAFF. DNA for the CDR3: TGTGCCTCCGTGGGGAGACCGAACACTGAAGCTTTCTTT.

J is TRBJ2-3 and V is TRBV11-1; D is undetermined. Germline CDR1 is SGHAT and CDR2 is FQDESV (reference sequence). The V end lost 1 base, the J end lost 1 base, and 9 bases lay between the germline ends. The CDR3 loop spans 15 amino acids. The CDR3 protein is CASSLGHPRTDTQYF. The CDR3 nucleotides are TGTGCCAGCAGCTTAGGACATCCCCGCACAGATACGCAGTATTTT.

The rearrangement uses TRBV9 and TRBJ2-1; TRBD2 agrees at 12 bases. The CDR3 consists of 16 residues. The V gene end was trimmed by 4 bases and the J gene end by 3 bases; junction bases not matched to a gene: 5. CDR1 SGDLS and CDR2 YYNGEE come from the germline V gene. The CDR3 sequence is CASSRTSGISYNEQFF. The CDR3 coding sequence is TGTGCCAGCAGCCGGACTAGCGGGATAAGCTACAATGAGCAGTTCTTC.

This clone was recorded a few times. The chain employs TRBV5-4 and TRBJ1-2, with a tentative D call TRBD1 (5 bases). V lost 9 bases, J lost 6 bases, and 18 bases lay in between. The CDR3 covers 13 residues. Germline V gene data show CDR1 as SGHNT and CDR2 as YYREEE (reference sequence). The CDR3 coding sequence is TGTGCCACCCAGACAGAGACTGCAAATGGCTACACCTTC. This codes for CATQTETANGYTF.

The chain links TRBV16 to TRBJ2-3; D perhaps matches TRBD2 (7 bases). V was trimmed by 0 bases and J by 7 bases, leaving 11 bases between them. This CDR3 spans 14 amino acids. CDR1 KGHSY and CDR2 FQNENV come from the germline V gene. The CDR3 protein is CASSQSSGGHTQYF. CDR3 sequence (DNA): TGTGCCAGCAGCCAATCTTCCGGGGGGCATACGCAGTATTTT. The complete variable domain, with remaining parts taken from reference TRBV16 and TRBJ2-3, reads GEEVAQTPKHLVRGEGQKAKLYCAPIKGHSYVFWYQQVLKNEFKFLISFQNENVFDETGMPKERFSAKCLPNSPCSLEIQATKLEDSAVYFCASSQSSGGHTQYFGPGTRLTVL.

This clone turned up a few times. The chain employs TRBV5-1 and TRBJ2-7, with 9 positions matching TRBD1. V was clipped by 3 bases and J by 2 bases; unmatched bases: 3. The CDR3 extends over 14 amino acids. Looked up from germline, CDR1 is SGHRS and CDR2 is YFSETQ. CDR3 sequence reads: CASSSRQGAYEQYF. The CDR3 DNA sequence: TGCGCCAGCAGCTCGAGACAGGGGGCCTACGAGCAGTACTTC.

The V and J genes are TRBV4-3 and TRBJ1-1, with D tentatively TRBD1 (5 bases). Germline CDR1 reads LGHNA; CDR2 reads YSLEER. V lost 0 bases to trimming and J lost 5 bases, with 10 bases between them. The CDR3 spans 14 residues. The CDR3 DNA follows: TGCGCCAGCAGCCAAGATAGACAGAAAACTGAAGCTTTCTTT. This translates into CASSQDRQKTEAFF.